The T cell receptor (beta chain) described here comes from a study of preoperative IRX-2 immunotherapy in early breast cancer. As to treatment: preoperative locoregional IRX-2 cytokine immunotherapy. Preoperative locoregional IRX-2 cytokine immunotherapy was tested in the phase Ib source study. The protocol was immunoSEQ multiplex PCR, while the TCRdb copy is restricted to in-frame clones and leaves out a portion. The table has about 98,000 clones, about nine tenths seen once; the top ten hold roughly 2%. This CDR3 has 15 residues. The sample here was tumor tissue, taken after IRX-2 immunotherapy. The receptor was isolated from a human donor with breast cancer. The rearrangement links TRBV1 to TRBJ1-1; the D call TRBD1 from the table was never checked on the DNA. TRBV1 is reported as a pseudogene. CDR3 sequence: CASSQAGILNTEAFF. CDR3 bases: TGCGCCAGCAGCCAGGCAGGGATCTTGAACACTGAAGCTTTCTTT.